Following are 26 T cell receptor beta chains from one sample sequenced in a study of blood T cell repertoires in COVID-19. Produced via immunoSEQ multiplex PCR; TCRdb's table is partial and in-frame only. The data contain about 70,000 clones, roughly 84% of them singletons. Sequenced sample: peripheral blood. The receptors shown here come from a woman under 30 with acute or convalescent COVID-19.

This clone is large. V usage is TRBV6-6 and J usage is TRBJ2-7; 11 bases are a match to TRBD2. CDR3 length: 15 amino acids. J gave up 5 bases and V 5 bases, and 8 bases lay outside the gene matches. Germline CDR1 and CDR2: MNHNY and SVGAGI (reference sequence). As DNA, the CDR3 is TGTGCCAGCAGTCCCGTAACTAGCGGGAGTAACGAGCAGTACTTC. As protein: CASSPVTSGSNEQYF.

A remark on this clone: It is likely a read error: a sequence one base away is far more abundant. The chain couples TRBV12-3 or TRBV12-4 to TRBJ1-1; D is ambiguous. V shed 3 bases and J shed 5 bases, with 4 bases lying between them. The CDR3 extends over 11 amino acids. The CDR3 DNA follows: TGTGCCAGCAGTTTCGGGACTGAAGCTTTCTTT. As protein: CASSFGTEAFF.

This clone was recorded only once. The rearrangement joins TRBV5-1 to TRBJ1-3; TRBD1 is a possible D gene (6 bases). Per the germline V gene, CDR1 is SGHRS and CDR2 is YFSETQ. Trimming removed 3 bases at V and 0 bases at J, with 13 bases between. The CDR3 length is 16 residues. Here the CDR3 reads CASSWGPRGSGNTIYF. DNA of the CDR3: TGCGCCAGCAGCTGGGGGCCCAGGGGCTCTGGAAACACCATATATTTT.

The chain joins TRBV10-3 to TRBJ2-7; TRBD1 agrees at 7 bases. This CDR3 region has 12 residues. Looked up from germline, CDR1 is ENHRY and CDR2 is SYGVKD. Trimming took 9 bases from V and 5 from J; bases not matched to a gene: 7. CDR3 sequence (DNA): TGTGCCATGAGGGACAGTGGGAACGAGCAGTACTTC. Its protein product is CAMRDSGNEQYF.

V usage is TRBV19 and J usage is TRBJ1-5; TRBD1 is a possible D gene (5 bases). The CDR3 consists of 16 residues. Germline loops: CDR1 LNHDA, CDR2 SQIVND (reference sequence). V was pared by 3 bases and J by 6 bases, with 18 bases between. This CDR3 is CASSIAVGGEVQPQHF. The CDR3 DNA reads as TGTGCCAGTAGTATCGCGGTGGGAGGGGAGGTTCAGCCCCAGCATTTT. The full variable domain, completed using reference TRBV19 and TRBJ1-5, is DGGITQSPKYLFRKEGQNVTLSCEQNLNHDAMYWYRQDPGQGLRLIYYSQIVNDFQKGDIAEGYSVSREKKESFPLTVTSAQKNPTAFYLCASSIAVGGEVQPQHFGDGTRLSIL.

V gene TRBV18 combines with J gene TRBJ2-5, with D tentatively TRBD1 (6 bases). The CDR3 has 15 amino acids. Per germline, CDR1 KGHSH and CDR2 LQKENI. Trimming took off 2 bases at V and 2 bases at J, with 12 bases between the two ends. This CDR3 is CASSPFPGEQETQYF. In DNA form, the CDR3 reads TGTGCCAGCTCACCATTCCCAGGGGAACAAGAGACCCAGTACTTC. Using reference TRBV18 and TRBJ2-5 for the parts outside the CDR3, the full variable domain is NAGVMQNPRHLVRRRGQEARLRCSPMKGHSHVYWYRQLPEEGLKFMVYLQKENIIDESGMPKERFSAEFPKEGPSILRIQQVVRGDSAAYFCASSPFPGEQETQYFGPGTRLLVL.

The V gene is TRBV3-1 (or the pseudogene TRBV3-2), the J gene TRBJ2-7, with 8 bases fitting TRBD1. The CDR3 loop spans 15 amino acids. The germline gives CDR1 LGHDT, CDR2 YNNKEL (reference sequence). The V segment lost 4 bases and the J segment 3 bases; nucleotides outside the gene matches: 8. The CDR3: CASSPKGQGHYEQYF. For the CDR3, the DNA is TGTGCCAGCAGCCCAAAAGGACAGGGCCACTACGAGCAGTACTTC.

The J gene is TRBJ1-2, the V gene TRBV2; tentatively, D is TRBD1 (6 bases). Germline CDR1 and CDR2: SNHLY and FYNNEI. The length of the CDR3 is 15 residues. V gave up 3 bases and J gave up 0 bases, with 11 bases separating them. The CDR3 DNA reads TGTGCCAGCAGTGACGTGCGGACAGCTAACTATGGCTACACCTTC. Translation gives CASSDVRTANYGYTF.

V usage is TRBV6-2 or TRBV6-3 and J usage is TRBJ1-2; 10 bases are a match to TRBD1. Germline CDR1 reads MNHEY; CDR2 reads SVGEGT. CDR3 length: 14 amino acids. The trim removed 6 bases at V and 8 bases at J, leaving 9 bases unmatched. CDR3 nucleotides: TGTGCCAGCAGCCGAGACAGGGGGCTTGGAGGCTACACCTTC. Its protein is CASSRDRGLGGYTF.

This chain uses TRBV2 with TRBJ2-7, with TRBD1 matching 11 bases. The V gene's germline CDR1 is SNHLY and CDR2 FYNNEI. This CDR3 spans 14 amino acids. The trim removed 3 bases at V and 2 bases at J, leaving 0 bases unmatched. The CDR3 coding sequence is TGTGCCAGCAGTGAGGACAGGGGGCCCTACGAGCAGTACTTC. Translating gives CASSEDRGPYEQYF.

The chain has TRBV7-9 and TRBJ1-1, with 8 bases identical to TRBD1. The length of the CDR3 is 15 residues. Germline trimming cut 3 bases from V and 4 bases from J; bases unmatched to any gene: 7. Germline assignment: CDR1 SEHNR and CDR2 FQNEAQ (reference sequence). The CDR3 DNA sequence: TGTGCCAGCAGCTTGGACAGGGCTCAAGGCACTGAAGCTTTCTTT. This gives the protein CASSLDRAQGTEAFF.

The chain couples TRBV5-6 to TRBJ1-6; D is uncertain. CDR1 is SGHDT, CDR2 YYEEEE, per germline. The V end lost 4 bases, the J end lost 5 bases, and 16 bases lay between the germline ends. CDR3 length: 16 residues. The CDR3 sequence: CASSRGPVVHNSPLHF. The CDR3 bases are TGTGCCAGCAGCCGCGGGCCGGTGGTCCATAATTCACCCCTCCACTTT.

This chain links TRBV6-5 with TRBJ2-7; maybe TRBD1 (5 bases). Trimming took 7 bases from V and 0 from J, leaving 13 bases between them. CDR3 length equals 14 residues. Germline V gives CDR1 MNHEY, CDR2 SVGAGI. CDR3 loop: CASTDSGSSYEQYF. The CDR3 DNA reads TGTGCCAGCACCGACTCAGGGTCCTCCTACGAGCAGTACTTC.

The gene calls are TRBV11-2 and TRBJ2-3, with 14 nucleotides matching TRBD2. Germline CDR1 SGHAT, CDR2 FQNNGV. This CDR3 has 16 residues. V lost 1 base to trimming and J lost 3 bases; unmatched junction nucleotides: 0. Here the CDR3 DNA reads TGTGCCAGCAGCTTAGGACTAGCGGGGGGGACAGATACGCAGTATTTT. It encodes CASSLGLAGGTDTQYF.

The rearrangement links TRBV27 to TRBJ2-3; TRBD2 matches 7 bases. The V and J ends lost 5 bases and 3 bases, in that order; junction bases with no gene match: 5. The CDR3 runs to 14 residues. CDR1 and CDR2 (germline): MNHEY, SMNVEV (reference sequence). The CDR3, as DNA: TGTGCCAGCAGTCCTATAGCGGGTACAGATACGCAGTATTTT. Protein sequence: CASSPIAGTDTQYF.

The rearrangement uses TRBV4-1 and TRBJ2-4; TRBD2 agrees at 9 bases. The junction had 15 bases not matched to a gene; V was cut back by 1 base and J by 8 bases. The CDR3 has 18 residues. In germline, CDR1 is MGHRA, CDR2 YSYEKL. CDR3 coding DNA: TGCGCCAGCAGCCAAGGAGTGGCTAGCGGGATAAACAAGGACATTCAGTACTTC. It yields the protein CASSQGVASGINKDIQYF.

The V gene is TRBV7-9, the J gene TRBJ2-2; 8 bases line up with TRBD1. The germline CDR1 and CDR2 sequences are SEHNR and FQNEAQ (reference sequence). The CDR3 has 16 amino acids. The junction had 10 bases not matched to a gene; V was cut back by 3 bases and J by 7 bases. CDR3 loop: CASSFPRDRKSGELFF. In DNA form, the CDR3 reads TGTGCCAGCAGCTTCCCCCGGGACAGGAAAAGCGGGGAGCTGTTTTTT.

The chain couples TRBV2 to TRBJ2-7, with 8 bases fitting TRBD1. The ends lost 4 bases at V and 2 bases at J; junction bases unmatched: 4. Looked up from germline, CDR1 is SNHLY and CDR2 is FYNNEI. The CDR3 has 14 amino acids. CDR3 coding DNA: TGTGCCAGCAGTGGACAGGGGTTCACCTACGAGCAGTACTTC. Translation gives CASSGQGFTYEQYF.

The chain couples TRBV6-1 to TRBJ2-7; 9 nucleotides match TRBD2. CDR3 length: 16 residues. After removal of 4 bases from V and 6 bases from J, the junction contained 13 bases not matched to a gene. In germline, CDR1 is MNHNS, CDR2 SASEGT. The CDR3: CASSGTGTSFWREQYF. The CDR3 region has the DNA TGTGCCAGCAGTGGCACCGGGACTAGCTTCTGGCGCGAGCAGTACTTC.

This chain uses TRBV18 with TRBJ2-1; 10 nucleotides agree with TRBD1. Unmatched junction bases numbered 5, after V lost 1 base and J lost 2 bases. Germline V gene sequence: CDR1 KGHSH, CDR2 LQKENI. This CDR3 comprises 17 residues. The CDR3 sequence is CASSPLPGQGTYNEQFF. CDR3 bases: TGTGCCAGCTCACCACTGCCGGGACAGGGGACCTACAATGAGCAGTTCTTC.

The chain combines TRBV5-6 with TRBJ2-7; 9 nucleotides match TRBD1. CDR1 SGHDT and CDR2 YYEEEE come from the germline V gene. The CDR3 is 15 residues long. After removal of 1 base from V and 5 bases from J, the junction contained 7 bases not matched to a gene. CDR3 bases: TGTGCCAGCAGCTTGTACCGGACAGGGGTCGACGAGCAGTACTTC. Its protein is CASSLYRTGVDEQYF.

V usage is TRBV27 and J usage is TRBJ2-5; TRBD2 agrees at 10 bases. The CDR3 sequence is 15 residues long. CDR1 MNHEY and CDR2 SMNVEV come from the germline V gene (reference sequence). V shed 0 bases, J shed 4 bases, and the junction held 2 bases outside the gene matches. The CDR3 DNA follows: TGTGCCAGCAGTTTATCTCTAGCGGGAGTAGAGACCCAGTACTTC. Its protein product is CASSLSLAGVETQYF.

This rearrangement joins TRBV19 to TRBJ1-1; 8 bases line up with TRBD1. The CDR3 runs 16 residues. V trimming: 5 bases; J trimming: 8 bases; junction bases outside the gene matches: 16. CDR1 is LNHDA, CDR2 SQIVND, per germline (reference sequence). The DNA of the CDR3 is TGTGCCAGTAGTTCAGGGCAATTTACAGGGGGGGCCGAAGCTTTCTTT. It translates to CASSSGQFTGGAEAFF. The full variable domain, its missing parts supplied by reference TRBV19 and TRBJ1-1, is DGGITQSPKYLFRKEGQNVTLSCEQNLNHDAMYWYRQDPGQGLRLIYYSQIVNDFQKGDIAEGYSVSREKKESFPLTVTSAQKNPTAFYLCASSSGQFTGGAEAFFGQGTRLTVV.

This clone was picked up one time. The chain combines TRBV15 with TRBJ2-7, with 9 bases aligning to TRBD2. V lost 0 bases to trimming and J lost 7 bases; unmatched junction nucleotides: 10. Germline loops: CDR1 LNHNV, CDR2 YYDKDF (reference sequence). This CDR3 is built from 16 residues. The CDR3, as DNA: TGTGCCACCAGCAGAGATCTTGGCGGGGGGGCGAGGGAGCAGTACTTC. Translation: CATSRDLGGGAREQYF. Looking up the rest from reference TRBV15 and TRBJ2-7 gives the full variable domain: DAMVIQNPRYQVTQFGKPVTLSCSQTLNHNVMYWYQQKSSQAPKLLFHYYDKDFNNEADTPDNFQSRRPNTSFCFLDIRSPGLGDTAMYLCATSRDLGGGAREQYFGPGTRLTVT.

This clone appeared a single time. The genes are TRBV7-2 and TRBJ1-1; tentative D call: TRBD1 (6 bases). The germline V gene has CDR1 SGHTA and CDR2 FQGNSA. The CDR3 runs to 19 residues. V was clipped by 2 bases and J by 3 bases, with 25 bases between them. CDR3 in amino acids: CASSLQSPGHDEFYTEAFF. The CDR3, as DNA: TGTGCCAGCAGCTTACAATCACCGGGACACGATGAATTTTACACTGAAGCTTTCTTT.

J is TRBJ2-1 and V is TRBV20-1, with 7 bases identical to TRBD1. The ends lost 3 bases at V and 1 base at J; junction bases unmatched: 3. Germline V gene data show CDR1 as DFQATT and CDR2 as SNEGSKA (reference sequence). The CDR3 is 14 residues long. This chain's CDR3 is CSASAGGSYNEQFF. Written as DNA, the CDR3 is TGCAGTGCTAGTGCAGGGGGTTCCTACAATGAGCAGTTCTTC.